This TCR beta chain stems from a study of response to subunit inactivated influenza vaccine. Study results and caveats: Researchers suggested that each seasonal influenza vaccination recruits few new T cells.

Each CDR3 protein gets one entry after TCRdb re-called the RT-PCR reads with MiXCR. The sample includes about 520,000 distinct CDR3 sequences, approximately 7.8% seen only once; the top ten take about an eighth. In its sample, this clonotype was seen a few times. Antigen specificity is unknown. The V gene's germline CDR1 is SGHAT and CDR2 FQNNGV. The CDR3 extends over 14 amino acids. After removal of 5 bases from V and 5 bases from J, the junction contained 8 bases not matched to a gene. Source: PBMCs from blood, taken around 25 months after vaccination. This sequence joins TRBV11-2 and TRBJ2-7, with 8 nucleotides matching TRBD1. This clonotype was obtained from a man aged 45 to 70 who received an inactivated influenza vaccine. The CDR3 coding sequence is TGTGCCAGCAGCCAAAGACAGGGGAGCAACGAGCAGTACTTC. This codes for CASSQRQGSNEQYF.